The source of this TCR beta chain is a study of cytotoxic CD8 clonotypes in ibrutinib-treated CLL. Across the study: After a median of approximately 70 months, about 14 patients stayed remitted and about 12 progressed; responses had been partial in 24 and complete in 2. Study observations and caveats: For progressing versus sustained-remission patients, sampling times were not the same. With treatment, public clonotypes, which were uncommon, either contracted or remained stable.

Between the trimmed V and J ends, which lost 5 bases and 8 bases, there was a span of 15 bases. The CDR3 has 13 residues. Germline V CDR1 and CDR2: SGHTA, FQGNSA. Concerning this clone itself: Its target is unknown.

Method: immunoSEQ multiplex PCR; TCRdb's copy keeps in-frame clones and lacks some. The sample includes approximately 32,000 clones, approximately 69% of them seen just once. The sequences come from PBMCs, collected before ibrutinib treatment. This receptor was obtained from a human donor with chronic lymphocytic leukemia. This chain joins TRBV7-2 and TRBJ1-2; D is possibly TRBD1 (5 bases). In DNA, the CDR3 is TGTGCCAGCAGCCCCCGCAGGGCGGAAGGCTACACCTTC. It encodes CASSPRRAEGYTF.